This T cell receptor (beta chain) was sequenced in a study of CXCR3-negative and CXCR3-positive naive CD8 T cells. 5' RACE with UMI labels generated the TRB cDNA libraries. TCRdb re-called the 5' RACE reads; one entry per CDR3 protein, DNA not given. Recorded for this sample: fewer than 95,000 distinct CDR3 sequences. The CDR3 sequence is 17 residues long. Germline V gene sequence: CDR1 SQVTM, CDR2 ANQGSEA. Material for sequencing was naive CXCR3- CD8+ T cells from blood. Specified subset: CD45RO-CCR7+CD27+CD95- naive CD8+ T cells lacking CXCR3 (TNR3-). V gene TRBV29-1 combines with J gene TRBJ1-2; the TCRdb call, TRBD1, lacks DNA for checking. The clonotype originates from a human donor in good health. Some clones in this sample may be carry-over from other donors' samples. CDR3 sequence reads: CSALGGTGMSSGYGYTF.